Included here is one T cell receptor (beta chain) sequence, with context. The sample comes from a study of blood T cell repertoires in COVID-19. Across the whole study: Sites across the United States, Italy and Spain contributed samples from acute and convalescent COVID-19. The analysed material was cDNA or gDNA that came from T cells, B-cell-depleted T cells, or PBMCs.

Study processing details: Reference gene primer amplification yielded estimated nucleated cell counts. Method: immunoSEQ multiplex PCR; TCRdb's copy keeps in-frame clones and lacks some. V and J calls and clone size come straight from that table; D and trimming were deduced from the DNA. The top ten clones hold around 8.4% of a sample with under 200,000 clones, over 70% of them seen once. Trimming cost V 6 bases and J 5 bases, with 16 bases left between them. This CDR3 has 14 amino acids. Germline CDR1 is MNHEY and CDR2 is SMNVEV (reference sequence). The sequenced sample was peripheral blood. This TCR derives from a woman aged 80 or older with active or convalescent COVID-19. The chain combines TRBV27 with TRBJ1-1; D possibly corresponds to TRBD1 (6 bases). For the CDR3, the DNA is TGTGCCAGCAGATTGGGGGGCGGGAGGACTGAAGCTTTCTTT. Translated, it gives CASRLGGGRTEAFF.